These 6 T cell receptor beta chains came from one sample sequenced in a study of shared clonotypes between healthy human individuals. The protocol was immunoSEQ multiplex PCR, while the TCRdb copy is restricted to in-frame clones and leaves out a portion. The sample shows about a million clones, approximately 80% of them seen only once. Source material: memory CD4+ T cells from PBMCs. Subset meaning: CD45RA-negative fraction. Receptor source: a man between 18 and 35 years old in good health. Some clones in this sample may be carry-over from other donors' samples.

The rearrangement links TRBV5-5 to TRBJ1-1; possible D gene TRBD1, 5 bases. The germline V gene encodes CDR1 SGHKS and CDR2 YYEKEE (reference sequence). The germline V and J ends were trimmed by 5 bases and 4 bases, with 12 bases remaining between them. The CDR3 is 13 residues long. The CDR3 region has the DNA TGTGCCAGCAGTCTTAGGGGAGGCACTGAAGCTTTCTTT. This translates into CASSLRGGTEAFF.

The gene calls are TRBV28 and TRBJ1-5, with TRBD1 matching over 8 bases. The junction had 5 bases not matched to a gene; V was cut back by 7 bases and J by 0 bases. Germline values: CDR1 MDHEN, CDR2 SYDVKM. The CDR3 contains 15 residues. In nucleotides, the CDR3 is TGTGCCAGCACCCAGGGGGCTAATAGCAATCAGCCCCAGCATTTT. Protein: CASTQGANSNQPQHF.

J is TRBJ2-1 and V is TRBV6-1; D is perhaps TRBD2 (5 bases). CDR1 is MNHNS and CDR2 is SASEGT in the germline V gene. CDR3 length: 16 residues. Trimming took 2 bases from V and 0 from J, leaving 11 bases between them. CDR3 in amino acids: CASSEWRQSSYNEQFF. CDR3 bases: TGTGCCAGCAGTGAATGGAGGCAAAGCTCCTACAATGAGCAGTTCTTC.

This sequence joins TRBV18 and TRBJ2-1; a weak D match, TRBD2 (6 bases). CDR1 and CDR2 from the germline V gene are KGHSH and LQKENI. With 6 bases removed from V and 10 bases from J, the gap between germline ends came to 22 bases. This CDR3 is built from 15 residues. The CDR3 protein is CASSLQAGDNEEQFF. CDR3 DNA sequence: TGTGCCAGCTCGCTTCAAGCGGGTGACAATGAGGAGCAGTTCTTC.

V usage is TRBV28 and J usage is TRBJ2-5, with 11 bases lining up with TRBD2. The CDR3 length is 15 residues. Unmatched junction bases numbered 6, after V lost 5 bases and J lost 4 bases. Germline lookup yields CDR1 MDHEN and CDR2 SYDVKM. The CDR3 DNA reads TGTGCCAGCAGTCTAGGGGGGACTAGCGGAGAGACCCAGTACTTC. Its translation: CASSLGGTSGETQYF.

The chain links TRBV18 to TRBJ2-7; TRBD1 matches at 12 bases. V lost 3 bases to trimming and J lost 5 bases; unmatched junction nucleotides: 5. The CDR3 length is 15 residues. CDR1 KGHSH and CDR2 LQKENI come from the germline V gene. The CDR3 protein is CASSPGDRGRHEQYF. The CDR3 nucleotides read TGTGCCAGCTCACCCGGGGACAGGGGGCGTCACGAGCAGTACTTC.